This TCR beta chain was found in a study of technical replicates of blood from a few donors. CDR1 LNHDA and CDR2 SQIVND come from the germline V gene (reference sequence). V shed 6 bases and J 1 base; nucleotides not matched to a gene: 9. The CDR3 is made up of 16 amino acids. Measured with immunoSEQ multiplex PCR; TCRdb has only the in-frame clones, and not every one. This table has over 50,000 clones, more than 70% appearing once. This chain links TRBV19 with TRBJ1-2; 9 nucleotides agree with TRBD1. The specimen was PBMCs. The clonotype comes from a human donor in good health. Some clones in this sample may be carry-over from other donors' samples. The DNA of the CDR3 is TGTGCCAGTAGCCCCTCTGGGACAGGGTATAACTATGGCTACACCTTC. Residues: CASSPSGTGYNYGYTF.